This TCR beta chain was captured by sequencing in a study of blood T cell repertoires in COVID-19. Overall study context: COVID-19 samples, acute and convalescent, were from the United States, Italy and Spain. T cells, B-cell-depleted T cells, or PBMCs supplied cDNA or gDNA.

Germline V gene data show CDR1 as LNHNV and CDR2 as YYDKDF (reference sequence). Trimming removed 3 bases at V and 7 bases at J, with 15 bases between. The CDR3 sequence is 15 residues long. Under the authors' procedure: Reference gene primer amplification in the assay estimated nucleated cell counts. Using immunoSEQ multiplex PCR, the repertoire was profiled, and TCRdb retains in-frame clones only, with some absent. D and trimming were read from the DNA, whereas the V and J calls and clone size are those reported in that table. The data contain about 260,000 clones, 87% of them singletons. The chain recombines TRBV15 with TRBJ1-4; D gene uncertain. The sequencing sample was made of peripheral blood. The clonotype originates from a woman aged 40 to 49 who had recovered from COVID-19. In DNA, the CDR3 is TGTGCCACCAGCAGCGTTGGGGATGGGAGTGAAAAACTGTTTTTT. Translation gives CATSSVGDGSEKLFF.